Listed below are T cell receptor beta chains from one sample, sequenced in a study of spatial heterogeneity in lung cancer. From the 5' RACE reads, TCRdb called clonotypes with MiXCR, one entry per CDR3 protein. The sample lists roughly 1,800 distinct CDR3 sequences; 23% were seen once. The sequences come from normal lung tissue next to the tumor, collected at surgery. The receptors were gathered from a male donor with early-stage non-small cell lung cancer. CDR3s include the opening cysteine and the closing phenylalanine or tryptophan. A D gene is named only where the DNA matches it firmly. The size entry is marked missing in some rows and otherwise reads once, few, many or a size class.

TRBJ2-6 TRBV27 many - 15 CASRTRGSGANVLTF TGTGCCAGCAGAACAAGGGGGTCTGGGGCCAACGTCCTGACTTTC
TRBJ2-5 TRBV20-1 few - 12 CSARRGEETQYF TGCAGTGCCAGGCGAGGGGAAGAGACCCAGTACTTC
TRBJ2-1 TRBV29-1 - TRBD2 14 CSVVMVAGRNEQFF TGCAGCGTTGTAATGGTAGCGGGTCGCAATGAGCAGTTCTTC
TRBJ2-7 TRBV29-1 medium-sized TRBD1 14 CSVVPGTGVYEQYF TGCAGCGTAGTCCCCGGGACAGGGGTTTACGAGCAGTACTTC
TRBJ1-2 TRBV20-1 medium-sized - 14 CSASPLGGADGYTF TGCAGTGCTAGCCCACTAGGGGGGGCGGATGGCTACACCTTC
TRBJ2-2 TRBV4-1 large - 14 CASSRQGGTGELFF TGCGCCAGCAGCAGGCAGGGTGGCACCGGGGAGCTGTTTTTT
TRBJ2-5 TRBV7-2 - - 14 CASSSGTIQETQYF TGTGCCAGCAGCTCTGGGACAATTCAAGAGACCCAGTACTTC
TRBJ2-1 TRBV20-1 medium-sized - 15 CSARSLRVNLNEQFF TGCAGTGCTAGATCCCTACGAGTGAACCTTAATGAGCAGTTCTTC
TRBJ1-4 TRBV7-2 medium-sized - 16 CASSFDVGGAFGKLFF TGTGCCAGCAGCTTCGATGTGGGGGGCGCGTTTGGAAAACTGTTTTTT
TRBJ2-7 TRBV28 - - 12 CASSFSRYEQYF TGTGCCAGCAGCTTCTCCCGCTACGAGCAGTACTTC
TRBJ1-4 TRBV28 few - 14 CASSLSHGSWKLFF TGTGCCAGCAGTTTAAGTCACGGCTCATGGAAACTGTTTTTT
TRBJ2-2 TRBV5-4 many - 13 CASSSDLTGELFF TGTGCCAGCAGCTCCGACTTGACCGGGGAGCTGTTTTTT
TRBJ2-3 TRBV20-1 medium-sized - 15 CSASEGGKGTDTQYF TGCAGTGCTAGTGAAGGGGGGAAGGGCACAGATACGCAGTATTTT
TRBJ2-7 TRBV20-1 medium-sized - 20 CSATQPFRWTGNRLAHEQYF TGCAGTGCTACCCAACCCTTCCGATGGACAGGAAACAGACTAGCACACGAGCAGTACTTC
TRBJ2-5 TRBV20-1 medium-sized TRBD2 14 CSAFGRAGGETQYF TGCAGTGCTTTCGGCAGGGCGGGGGGTGAGACCCAGTACTTC
TRBJ2-3 TRBV25-1 - - 11 CASSRGDTQYF TGTGCCAGCAGTAGGGGAGATACGCAGTATTTT
TRBJ2-1 TRBV2 - TRBD2 17 CATAGLAGFGGTNEQFF TGTGCCACGGCCGGACTAGCGGGATTTGGGGGTACCAATGAGCAGTTCTTC
TRBJ2-2 TRBV18 medium-sized - 16 CASSPGSARSTGELFF TGTGCCAGCTCACCAGGTAGCGCCAGAAGCACCGGGGAGCTGTTTTTT